A single sample is the source of the 23 T cell receptor beta chains below, sequenced in a study of cytomegalovirus exposure and HLA in healthy donors. The PCR made use of 60 Vbeta and 13 Jbeta primers. TCRdb's table, derived via immunoSEQ multiplex PCR, lists solely in-frame clones and lacks some. Found here are some 150,000 clones, around 80% of them singletons; the top ten hold approximately 2.2%. The sample comprised PBMCs. The receptors shown here come from a woman aged 30 to 39 in good health and CMV-seropositive.

The gene calls are TRBV5-1 and TRBJ2-5; 7 nucleotides match TRBD1. The CDR3 sequence is 14 residues long. Germline loops: CDR1 SGHRS, CDR2 YFSETQ. The ends lost 0 bases at V and 4 bases at J; junction bases unmatched: 3. DNA of the CDR3: TGCGCCAGCAGCTTGGGCCAGGGGGTAGAGACCCAGTACTTC. Translating it yields CASSLGQGVETQYF.

This chain links TRBV7-2 with TRBJ2-7, with TRBD2 matching over 7 bases. This CDR3 has 15 amino acids. The germline V gene has CDR1 SGHTA and CDR2 FQGNSA. With V trimmed by 5 bases and J by 0 bases, 7 bases remained unmatched. CDR3 amino acids: CASSTRAGSSYEQYF. The CDR3 bases are TGTGCCAGCAGCACCCGAGCGGGGAGCTCCTACGAGCAGTACTTC. The entire variable domain, with the rest obtained from reference TRBV7-2 and TRBJ2-7, is as follows: GAGVSQSPSNKVTEKGKDVELRCDPISGHTALYWYRQSLGQGLEFLIYFQGNSAPDKSGLPSDRFSAERTGGSVSTLTIQRTQQEDSAVYLCASSTRAGSSYEQYFGPGTRLTVT.

This clone was seen once. This chain joins TRBV7-2 and TRBJ2-7, with a possible D match to TRBD2 (6 bases). V was cut by 5 bases and J by 2 bases, with 16 bases left in between. Looked up from germline, CDR1 is SGHTA and CDR2 is FQGNSA. The CDR3 sequence is 15 residues long. DNA for the CDR3: TGTGCCAGCAGCCAATCCGGGACTCCAACCTACGAGCAGTACTTC. Translated, it gives CASSQSGTPTYEQYF.

The table lists this clone with a few counts. This rearrangement joins TRBV5-6 to TRBJ1-1; no clear D gene. CDR1 is SGHDT and CDR2 is YYEEEE in the germline V gene. Trimming left V 0 bases short and J 3 bases short, with 6 bases between. The CDR3 has 13 amino acids. The CDR3 DNA follows: TGTGCCAGCAGCTTGGGGAGGGACACTGAAGCTTTCTTT. This sequence encodes CASSLGRDTEAFF. Together with reference TRBV5-6 and TRBJ1-1, the CDR3 gives the full variable domain: DAGVTQSPTHLIKTRGQQVTLRCSPKSGHDTVSWYQQALGQGPQFIFQYYEEEERQRGNFPDRFSGHQFPNYSSELNVNALLLGDSALYLCASSLGRDTEAFFGQGTRLTVV.

The rearrangement links TRBV27 to TRBJ2-2, with D maybe TRBD1 (6 bases). Trimming pared 2 bases from V and 7 bases from J, leaving 11 bases between. CDR1 MNHEY and CDR2 SMNVEV come from the germline V gene (reference sequence). The CDR3 spans 14 residues. The CDR3 nucleotides are TGTGCCAGCAGTTTAAGGACAGTGAGCGGGGAGCTGTTTTTT. It is translated as CASSLRTVSGELFF.

The gene calls are TRBV7-8 and TRBJ1-1, with no clear D. V lost 3 bases and J 11 bases, leaving 10 bases between the germline ends. This CDR3 spans 11 amino acids. Germline V gene data show CDR1 as SGHVS and CDR2 as FQNEAQ. The CDR3 DNA reads as TGTGCCAGCAGCTTTTCAGAACGCGCTTTCTTT. This gives the protein CASSFSERAFF.

The rearrangement joins TRBV19 to TRBJ2-2, with D maybe TRBD1 (6 bases). Trimming cost V 6 bases and J 0 bases, with 17 bases left between them. CDR1 is LNHDA and CDR2 is SQIVND in the germline V gene (reference sequence). This CDR3 spans 17 amino acids. CDR3: CASRKVAGVTNTGELFF. CDR3 coding DNA: TGTGCCAGTAGAAAGGTTGCAGGGGTTACGAACACCGGGGAGCTGTTTTTT.

The chain joins TRBV30 to TRBJ2-7, with D perhaps TRBD2 (7 bases). Germline-derived CDR1 and CDR2 are GTSNPN and SVGIG (reference sequence). The CDR3 has 13 amino acids. V was trimmed by 0 bases and J by 2 bases, leaving 8 bases between them. CDR3 nucleotide sequence: TGTGCCTGGAGTGTAGGGGGGGCCTACGAGCAGTACTTC. Amino acids: CAWSVGGAYEQYF.

This chain connects TRBV27 to TRBJ2-5; 13 bases line up with TRBD2. Germline trimming cut 4 bases from V and 2 bases from J; bases unmatched to any gene: 4. The CDR3 has 16 residues. The germline gives CDR1 MNHEY, CDR2 SMNVEV (reference sequence). This CDR3 reads CASSSRTSGGQETQYF. The DNA for the CDR3 is TGTGCCAGCAGTTCGCGGACTAGCGGGGGACAAGAGACCCAGTACTTC.

The chain combines TRBV10-3 with TRBJ2-7, with 9 positions matching TRBD2. V lost 0 bases to trimming and J lost 8 bases; unmatched junction nucleotides: 14. The germline CDR1 and CDR2 sequences are ENHRY and SYGVKD. The CDR3 has 17 residues. Here the CDR3 reads CAISESSGNSGRSQQYF. CDR3 coding DNA: TGTGCCATCAGTGAGTCGAGTGGGAATAGCGGGAGATCTCAGCAGTACTTC.

The chain employs TRBV7-2 and TRBJ1-5; D is ambiguous. The length of the CDR3 is 15 residues. V lost 0 bases, J lost 7 bases, and 13 bases lay in between. Looked up from germline, CDR1 is SGHTA and CDR2 is FQGNSA. The CDR3 region has the DNA TGTGCCAGCAGCTTAGCCCGACGGGGAGGACAGCCCCAGCATTTT. Translated: CASSLARRGGQPQHF. Based on the CDR3 plus reference TRBV7-2 and TRBJ1-5, the full variable domain is GAGVSQSPSNKVTEKGKDVELRCDPISGHTALYWYRQSLGQGLEFLIYFQGNSAPDKSGLPSDRFSAERTGGSVSTLTIQRTQQEDSAVYLCASSLARRGGQPQHFGDGTRLSIL.

A single count supports this clone. The chain joins TRBV10-3 to TRBJ2-1; 7 bases line up with TRBD2. Germline CDR1 is ENHRY and CDR2 is SYGVKD. This CDR3 is 16 amino acids long. V was pared by 0 bases and J by 2 bases, with 4 bases of the junction left unmatched. The CDR3 protein is CAISESSSGTYNEQFF. In DNA form, the CDR3 reads TGTGCCATCAGTGAGTCGTCTAGCGGAACCTACAATGAGCAGTTCTTC.

This clone was counted a few times. The chain employs TRBV10-3 and TRBJ2-3; D is perhaps TRBD2 (6 bases). The V gene's germline CDR1 is ENHRY and CDR2 SYGVKD. The V end lost 3 bases, the J end lost 2 bases, and 12 bases lay between the germline ends. CDR3 size: 15 residues. In DNA form, the CDR3 reads TGTGCCATCAGTGATCATAGCGGAAACACAGATACGCAGTATTTT. Translated, it gives CAISDHSGNTDTQYF.

The V gene is TRBV29-1, the J gene TRBJ2-2; D possibly corresponds to TRBD2 (5 bases). V gave up 6 bases and J gave up 6 bases, with 14 bases separating them. The germline gives CDR1 SQVTM, CDR2 ANQGSEA. The CDR3 runs 13 residues. This CDR3 reads CSVGDYYSGELFF. The CDR3 DNA sequence: TGCAGCGTGGGAGACTACTACTCCGGGGAGCTGTTTTTT.

The chain recombines TRBV5-4 with TRBJ2-7, with TRBD2 as a possible D gene (5 bases). The V end lost 1 base, the J end lost 3 bases, and 17 bases lay between the germline ends. This CDR3 spans 16 amino acids. CDR1 is SGHNT, CDR2 YYREEE, per germline (reference sequence). The CDR3 loop is CASSLSTGIRSYEQYF. In nucleotides, the CDR3 is TGTGCCAGCAGCTTGAGTACCGGGATTAGGAGCTACGAGCAGTACTTC.

This rearrangement joins TRBV30 to TRBJ2-5; perhaps TRBD2 as D (6 bases). The CDR3 is made up of 14 amino acids. Germline CDR1 is GTSNPN and CDR2 is SVGIG (reference sequence). The V end lost 2 bases, the J end lost 3 bases, and 13 bases lay between the germline ends. The CDR3 nucleotides are TGTGCCTGGAGTCTCGGGGGTTTTGAAGAGACCCAGTACTTC. Protein product: CAWSLGGFEETQYF.

This clone has more than one count but fewer than ten. The chain joins TRBV5-1 to TRBJ2-7; TRBD2 agrees at 12 bases. Unmatched junction bases numbered 5, after V lost 2 bases and J lost 5 bases. Looked up from germline, CDR1 is SGHRS and CDR2 is YFSETQ. This CDR3 has 15 residues. The CDR3 loop is CASSFLAGGPDEQYF. The CDR3 nucleotides read TGCGCCAGCAGCTTTCTAGCGGGAGGGCCCGACGAGCAGTACTTC.

The chain has TRBV5-4 and TRBJ1-6; tentative D call: TRBD1 (6 bases). This CDR3 comprises 15 residues. Trimming shortened V by 0 bases and J by 6 bases, and 10 bases separated the two germline ends. The germline gives CDR1 SGHNT, CDR2 YYREEE (reference sequence). As DNA, the CDR3 is TGTGCCAGCAGCTTGGACAGGGCTACTAATTCACCCCTCCACTTT. It specifies CASSLDRATNSPLHF.

The rearrangement uses TRBV6-1 and TRBJ1-1; no definite D call. The V and J ends lost 5 bases and 2 bases respectively, with 12 bases between them. The germline gives CDR1 MNHNS, CDR2 SASEGT. The CDR3 is made up of 14 amino acids. DNA for the CDR3: TGTGCCAGCAGTTTAGAGAGCGGAAACACTGAAGCTTTCTTT. Amino acids: CASSLESGNTEAFF.

This chain links TRBV15 with TRBJ2-5; 9 bases map to TRBD1. The CDR3 has 15 amino acids. CDR1 and CDR2 from the germline V gene are LNHNV and YYDKDF (reference sequence). With 1 base clipped from V and 1 base from J, the junction kept 1 base outside the gene matches. The CDR3 region has the DNA TGTGCCACCAGCAGAGTGGACAGGGGCCAAGAGACCCAGTACTTC. It encodes CATSRVDRGQETQYF.

This chain connects TRBV9 to TRBJ2-1; a weak D match, TRBD2 (7 bases). The CDR3 is made up of 16 amino acids. Trimming stripped 0 bases from V and 8 bases from J, with 18 bases between. Germline V gene sequence: CDR1 SGDLS, CDR2 YYNGEE. The CDR3 nucleotides are TGTGCCAGCAGCGTAGCGTGGGGGGGGCGGGGCGATGAGCAGTTCTTC. Protein product: CASSVAWGGRGDEQFF.

The CDR3 DNA follows: TGCGCCAGCAGCCAAGTAGCACAGGGGTATTCACCCCTCCACTTT. The encoded protein is CASSQVAQGYSPLHF. The J gene is TRBJ1-6, the V gene TRBV4-3; 7 bases map to TRBD1. Trimming removed 1 base from V and 8 bases from J; junction bases left unmatched: 5. The germline V gene encodes CDR1 LGHNA and CDR2 YSLEER. This CDR3 spans 15 amino acids.

The chain couples TRBV9 to TRBJ2-3; no clear D gene. The CDR3 runs 13 residues. CDR1 and CDR2 from the germline V gene are SGDLS and YYNGEE. The ends were cut back, 0 bases at V and 3 bases at J, with 5 bases in the middle. CDR3 loop: CASSVALTDTQYF. CDR3 sequence (DNA): TGTGCCAGCAGCGTAGCTTTAACAGATACGCAGTATTTT.